The TCR beta chain under discussion was sequenced for a study of PD-1 blockade in classical Hodgkin lymphoma. The CDR3 totals 16 residues. Trimming took 4 bases from V and 1 from J, leaving 14 bases between them. CDR1 is MGHRA and CDR2 is YSYEKL in the germline V gene. About this clone: Its specificity is not known.

In every patient, relapse followed autologous stem cell transplantation, while exposure to brentuximab vedotin differed. Relapsed/refractory classical Hodgkin lymphoma patients had complete, partial or progressive responses. Study-level results: Partial responders and progressors had significantly lower baseline TCR diversity. Researchers reported that CD4+ TCR diversity, though not CD8+, rose significantly by C4D1.

The table came from immunoSEQ multiplex PCR; TCRdb's copy has only in-frame clones and leaves some out. The sample holds about 97,000 clones, approximately 90% seen once. The source was peripheral blood mononuclear cells (PBMCs), collected before the second cycle of nivolumab. The receptor was derived from a human donor with classical Hodgkin lymphoma. This rearrangement joins TRBV4-1 to TRBJ1-5; D remains ambiguous. The CDR3 spells CASSLYITESNQPQHF. The CDR3 nucleotides read TGCGCCAGCAGCCTCTATATCACAGAAAGCAATCAGCCCCAGCATTTT.